Listed here are 20 T cell receptor beta chains from one sample, sequenced in a study of OX40 agonist ivuxolimab in advanced cancers. Measured with immunoSEQ multiplex PCR; TCRdb has only the in-frame clones, and not every one. Of around 72,000 clones listed, 70% to 90% are singletons. Sequencing used CD4+ or CD8+ T cells sorted from blood, obtained in a trial of the OX40 agonist ivuxolimab. All receptors come from an adult with an advanced solid tumor such as melanoma, head and neck, liver or kidney cancer.

V usage is TRBV4-1 and J usage is TRBJ2-5, with D unclear. This CDR3 has 13 residues. The V end was cut by 1 base, the J end by 4 bases, with 7 bases between. CDR1 is MGHRA and CDR2 is YSYEKL in the germline V gene. The CDR3 sequence: CASSQAGIETQYF. The CDR3 DNA reads as TGCGCCAGCAGCCAAGCTGGGATAGAGACCCAGTACTTC.

The chain combines TRBV7-8 with TRBJ1-1, with TRBD1 as a possible D gene (5 bases). Germline loops: CDR1 SGHVS, CDR2 FQNEAQ. This CDR3 spans 13 amino acids. V was shortened by 5 bases and J by 1 base, with 8 bases between the two germline ends. The CDR3 loop is CASSQGENTEAFF. CDR3 nucleotides: TGTGCCAGCAGCCAAGGGGAGAACACTGAAGCTTTCTTT. The full variable domain, completed using reference TRBV7-8 and TRBJ1-1, is GAGVSQSPRYKVAKRGQDVALRCDPISGHVSLFWYQQALGQGPEFLTYFQNEAQLDKSGLPSDRFFAERPEGSVSTLKIQRTQQEDSAVYLCASSQGENTEAFFGQGTRLTVV.

The gene calls are TRBV6-6 and TRBJ1-3, with D possibly TRBD1 on 5 matching bases. The germline V and J ends were trimmed by 2 bases and 2 bases, with 7 bases remaining between them. Per the germline V gene, CDR1 is MNHNY and CDR2 is SVGAGI (reference sequence). CDR3 length: 14 residues. The CDR3, as DNA: TGTGCCAGCAGTTACGGGGCAACTGGAAACACCATATATTTT. It is translated as CASSYGATGNTIYF.

This chain connects TRBV6-6 to TRBJ2-7; unclear D gene. This CDR3 has 16 amino acids. V was shortened by 2 bases and J by 4 bases, with 18 bases between the two germline ends. CDR1 MNHNY and CDR2 SVGAGI come from the germline V gene (reference sequence). CDR3 protein: CASSYLQAVKEYEQYF. The DNA for the CDR3 is TGTGCCAGCAGTTACCTCCAGGCCGTAAAAGAATACGAGCAGTACTTC.

The gene calls are TRBV5-1 and TRBJ1-1; perhaps TRBD1 as D (6 bases). The germline V gene encodes CDR1 SGHRS and CDR2 YFSETQ. The CDR3 has 15 amino acids. V was clipped by 3 bases and J by 1 base, with 13 bases between them. CDR3 loop: CASSWGSGANTEAFF. The CDR3 nucleotides read TGCGCCAGCAGCTGGGGGTCAGGGGCGAACACTGAAGCTTTCTTT. The full variable domain, rest sourced from reference TRBV5-1 and TRBJ1-1, is KAGVTQTPRYLIKTRGQQVTLSCSPISGHRSVSWYQQTPGQGLQFLFEYFSETQRNKGNFPGRFSGRQFSNSRSEMNVSTLELGDSALYLCASSWGSGANTEAFFGQGTRLTVV.

V is TRBV18 and J is TRBJ1-4; perhaps TRBD1 as D (6 bases). V was cut by 4 bases and J by 0 bases, with 12 bases left in between. The germline V gene has CDR1 KGHSH and CDR2 LQKENI. This CDR3 comprises 16 residues. The CDR3 region is CASSLDSIATNEKLFF. In nucleotides, the CDR3 is TGTGCCAGCTCACTGGACAGTATTGCAACTAATGAAAAACTGTTTTTT.

This clone was detected only once. For the CDR3, the DNA is TGTGCCAGCAGCTTGGGGGTGGACTATGGCTACACCTTC. This codes for CASSLGVDYGYTF. This chain uses TRBV5-5 with TRBJ1-2; D gene uncertain. The CDR3 has 13 amino acids. The ends were cut back, 0 bases at V and 3 bases at J, with 6 bases in the middle. Germline lookup yields CDR1 SGHKS and CDR2 YYEKEE (reference sequence).

The chain employs TRBV9 and TRBJ2-3, with TRBD1 matching over 8 bases. The CDR3 runs to 14 residues. From germline, CDR1 is SGDLS and CDR2 YYNGEE. V shed 7 bases and J 1 base; nucleotides not matched to a gene: 5. The CDR3 coding sequence is TGTGCCAGCGCCGGGACAGGTGGCACAGATACGCAGTATTTT. The encoded protein is CASAGTGGTDTQYF.

This chain uses TRBV19 with TRBJ2-1, with TRBD2 matching 7 bases. This CDR3 has 13 residues. Germline V lookup: CDR1 LNHDA, CDR2 SQIVND (reference sequence). Trimming cost V 5 bases and J 9 bases; bases outside gene matches: 7. CDR3 DNA sequence: TGTGCCAGTAGTGAGCAGTCGGGAGGTGAGCAGTTCTTC. As protein: CASSEQSGGEQFF.

The chain combines TRBV7-3 with TRBJ2-1, with 7 bases fitting TRBD2. V lost 5 bases, J lost 8 bases, and 6 bases stayed unmatched. The CDR3 runs 13 residues. Germline CDR1 is SGHTA and CDR2 is FQGTGA. The CDR3 sequence is CASSLRAGDEQFF. CDR3 coding DNA: TGTGCCAGCAGCCTAAGGGCGGGGGATGAGCAGTTCTTC. Together with reference TRBV7-3 and TRBJ2-1, the CDR3 gives the full variable domain: GAGVSQTPSNKVTEKGKYVELRCDPISGHTALYWYRQSLGQGPEFLIYFQGTGAADDSGLPNDRFFAVRPEGSVSTLKIQRTERGDSAVYLCASSLRAGDEQFFGPGTRLTVL.

The J gene is TRBJ2-5, the V gene TRBV7-2; D remains ambiguous. This CDR3 is built from 11 residues. V was trimmed by 3 bases and J by 7 bases, leaving 6 bases between them. Per the germline V gene, CDR1 is SGHTA and CDR2 is FQGNSA. The CDR3 sequence: CASSLWGTQYF. The CDR3 nucleotides read TGTGCCAGCAGCTTGTGGGGGACCCAGTACTTC.

The genes are TRBV27 and TRBJ2-2, with 9 bases lining up with TRBD2. The CDR3 covers 15 residues. Trimming cost V 4 bases and J 7 bases; bases outside gene matches: 7. Germline-derived CDR1 and CDR2 are MNHEY and SMNVEV (reference sequence). In nucleotides, the CDR3 is TGTGCCAGCAGTTGGGTTAGCGGGAGCCACGGGGAGCTGTTTTTT. It yields the protein CASSWVSGSHGELFF.

This clone was counted once. DNA for the CDR3: TGTGCCAGCAGTCCTCCTTTCGGGGGGGACACCGGGGAGCTGTTTTTT. Its protein product is CASSPPFGGDTGELFF. This sequence joins TRBV28 and TRBJ2-2; 8 nucleotides match TRBD2. The CDR3 spans 16 residues. Germline CDR1 MDHEN, CDR2 SYDVKM. V was clipped by 5 bases and J by 3 bases; unmatched bases: 8.

The V and J genes are TRBV28 and TRBJ2-5; 13 bases agree with TRBD2. V was clipped by 5 bases and J by 5 bases; unmatched bases: 11. The CDR3 runs to 17 residues. CDR1 is MDHEN and CDR2 is SYDVKM in the germline V gene. CDR3 bases: TGTGCCAGCAGTGGCAGGACTAGCGGGAGTTGGGGTGAGACCCAGTACTTC. Its protein is CASSGRTSGSWGETQYF.

The J gene is TRBJ2-5, the V gene TRBV6-6; D may be TRBD1 or TRBD2 (5 bases each). Germline lookup yields CDR1 MNHNY and CDR2 SVGAGI (reference sequence). The CDR3 covers 16 residues. The V gene lost 5 bases and the J gene lost 5 bases, with 21 bases spanning the gap. The DNA for the CDR3 is TGTGCCAGCAGTCTAGGAACCGGGACCCTGGGGGAGACCCAGTACTTC. It encodes CASSLGTGTLGETQYF.

The chain is built from TRBV10-2 and TRBJ2-7; no clear D. The CDR3 runs 14 residues. CDR1 and CDR2 from the germline V gene are WSHSY and SAAADI. Trimming removed 3 bases from V and 7 bases from J, with 16 bases in between. CDR3 protein: CASSDFGLGGEQYF. CDR3 DNA: TGCGCCAGCAGTGACTTTGGATTGGGTGGAGAGCAGTACTTC.

This rearrangement joins TRBV7-5 to TRBJ1-5; whether TRBD1, the table's D call, matches the DNA was not checked. TRBV7-5 is marked as a pseudogene. This CDR3 is built from 16 residues. The CDR3 sequence: CARSLGQNYSNQPQHF. The CDR3 bases are TGTGCCAGAAGCTTAGGACAGAACTATAGCAATCAGCCCCAGCATTTT.

The gene calls are TRBV28 and TRBJ2-2, with 8 bases matching TRBD2. This CDR3 comprises 14 residues. V shed 11 bases, J shed 5 bases, and the junction held 10 bases outside the gene matches. CDR1 is MDHEN and CDR2 is SYDVKM in the germline V gene. In DNA form, the CDR3 reads TGTGCCGGAACGAGCGGGAGAGGAACCGGGGAGCTGTTTTTT. Protein product: CAGTSGRGTGELFF. The full variable domain, completed using reference TRBV28 and TRBJ2-2, is DVKVTQSSRYLVKRTGEKVFLECVQDMDHENMFWYRQDPGLGLRLIYFSYDVKMKEKGDIPEGYSVSREKKERFSLILESASTNQTSMYLCAGTSGRGTGELFFGEGSRLTVL.

This chain connects TRBV19 to TRBJ1-5; D possibly corresponds to TRBD1 (5 bases). The germline gives CDR1 LNHDA, CDR2 SQIVND (reference sequence). Trimming shortened V by 0 bases and J by 0 bases, and 9 bases separated the two germline ends. The CDR3 runs 16 residues. CDR3 coding DNA: TGTGCCAGTAGTATAGACAGGGTTTATAGCAATCAGCCCCAGCATTTT. It translates to CASSIDRVYSNQPQHF.

Here the CDR3 reads CASSFLAGEGEQYF. The CDR3 DNA reads TGCGCCAGCAGCTTTCTAGCGGGAGAGGGCGAGCAGTACTTC. The rearrangement uses TRBV5-1 and TRBJ2-7, with 10 bases fitting TRBD2. The CDR3 is 14 amino acids. V lost 2 bases, J lost 6 bases, and 5 bases stayed unmatched. Germline V lookup: CDR1 SGHRS, CDR2 YFSETQ.